The present entry profiles one TCR beta chain with its context. What it binds is unknown. With 60 Vbeta and 13 Jbeta primers, the PCR was carried out. Repertoires were generated with immunoSEQ multiplex PCR, while TCRdb's copy carries only in-frame clones and drops some. Here the sample spans about 190,000 clones, around 75% being singletons. CDR3 length equals 11 residues. Trimming removed 7 bases from V and 3 bases from J, with 10 bases in between. Germline CDR1 is SQVTM and CDR2 is ANQGSEA. The data stem from a study of cytomegalovirus exposure and HLA in healthy donors. Study-level findings and limits: Trimming of TCR beta V- and J-genes showed a link, identified in a later analysis, to a missense DCLRE1C variant. Three CMV-associated chains proved CMV antigen-specific in vitro. In the analysis, some V segments, TRBV6-2 and TRBV6-3 included, were excluded as indistinguishable.

This clonotype originated in a woman under 40 in good health and CMV-seropositive. The material sequenced was PBMCs. J is TRBJ2-7 and V is TRBV29-1; TRBD1 is a possible D gene (6 bases). The CDR3 DNA reads TGCAGCGGGGGGCAGGGCTACGAGCAGTACTTC. Amino acid sequence: CSGGQGYEQYF.